Listed below are T cell receptor beta chains from one sample, sequenced in a study of shared clonotypes between healthy human individuals. Profiling relied on immunoSEQ multiplex PCR, and the TCRdb table lists in-frame clones only, not all of them. The sample lists fewer than 3 million clones, about 90% occurring once. Sequencing was done on a sample of naive CD4+ T cells from PBMCs. These receptors were taken from a man between 18 and 35 years old in good health. Some clones in this sample may be carry-over from other donors' samples. CDR3s include the opening cysteine and the closing phenylalanine or tryptophan. Each record gives: V gene, D gene, J gene, clone size, CDR3 protein, CDR3 DNA. The D gene is left open where the match is weak. The size of a clone is reported for some rows only, either as once, few or many, or as a class for expanded clones.

>TRBV5-1|TRBD2|TRBJ2-7|once
CASSRVELAGVTYEQYF
TGCGCCAGCAGCAGAGTCGAACTAGCGGGAGTAACCTACGAGCAGTACTTC
>TRBV28|TRBD1|TRBJ2-7|.
CASSFQGALSYEQYF
TGTGCCAGCAGTTTCCAGGGGGCCCTCTCCTACGAGCAGTACTTC
>TRBV9|.|TRBJ2-3|.
CASSVGAGASTDTQYF
TGTGCCAGCAGCGTAGGGGCGGGTGCTAGCACAGATACGCAGTATTTT
>TRBV11-2|TRBD2|TRBJ2-7|.
CASIGGISGKDSYEQYF
TGTGCCAGCATTGGGGGGATAAGCGGGAAGGACTCCTACGAGCAGTACTTC
>TRBV28|TRBD1|TRBJ2-3|.
CASSSIGQGRADTQYF
TGTGCCAGCAGTTCTATCGGACAGGGGAGAGCAGATACGCAGTATTTT
>TRBV6-1|TRBD2|TRBJ2-1|once
CASSPSGTSYNEQFF
TGTGCCAGCAGCCCAAGCGGGACCTCCTACAATGAGCAGTTCTTC
>TRBV20-1|.|TRBJ2-7|.
CSASEDHEQYF
TGCAGTGCTAGTGAAGATCACGAGCAGTACTTC
>TRBV5-1|TRBD2|TRBJ2-4|.
CASSLGGLAGEAKNIQYF
TGCGCCAGCAGCTTGGGGGGACTAGCGGGAGAAGCCAAAAACATTCAGTACTTC
>TRBV7-3|.|TRBJ2-3|.
CASSWDSPTDTQYF
TGTGCCAGCAGTTGGGACTCGCCCACAGATACGCAGTATTTT
>TRBV7-2|TRBD1|TRBJ2-3|.
CASSAGGAEDTQYF
TGTGCCAGCAGCGCAGGGGGCGCGGAAGATACGCAGTATTTT
>TRBV7-3|.|TRBJ2-7|.
CASSLSPVYEQYF
TGTGCCAGCAGCTTAAGTCCTGTTTACGAGCAGTACTTC
>TRBV7-2|TRBD2|TRBJ2-1|.
CASNMKPGTSGRDEQFF
TGTGCCAGCAACATGAAACCTGGGACTAGCGGGAGGGATGAGCAGTTCTTC
>TRBV6-5|TRBD1|TRBJ2-7|.
CASSLTGTGVYEQYF
TGTGCCAGCAGTTTGACCGGGACAGGGGTGTACGAGCAGTACTTC
>TRBV9|.|TRBJ1-5|.
CASSGGTGGHQPQHF
TGTGCCAGCAGCGGAGGGACCGGGGGTCATCAGCCCCAGCATTTT
>TRBV5-5|.|TRBJ2-3|.
CASSLTSTDTQYF
TGTGCCAGCAGCTTGACTAGCACAGATACGCAGTATTTT
>TRBV5-1|TRBD1|TRBJ2-5|.
CASSWETGEETQYF
TGCGCCAGCAGCTGGGAGACAGGGGAAGAGACCCAGTACTTC
>TRBV27|.|TRBJ1-5|.
CASSLQGSNQPQHF
TGTGCCAGCAGTTTACAGGGGAGCAATCAGCCCCAGCATTTT
>TRBV5-4|TRBD2|TRBJ2-1|.
CASSRGSSGPYNEQFF
TGTGCCAGCAGCCGAGGGTCTAGCGGGCCCTACAATGAGCAGTTCTTC
>TRBV6-1|.|TRBJ2-7|.
CASSERGQLRHEQYF
TGTGCCAGCAGTGAACGTGGACAGCTACGACACGAGCAGTACTTC
>TRBV2|.|TRBJ1-1|.
CASSSESEAFF
TGTGCCAGCAGTTCAGAGAGTGAAGCTTTCTTT
>TRBV18|TRBD1|TRBJ1-1|few
CASSPRGGGTNTEAFF
TGTGCCAGCTCACCTAGAGGGGGCGGGACAAACACTGAAGCTTTCTTT
>TRBV30|.|TRBJ2-2|.
CAWSPLLAIGELFF
TGTGCCTGGAGTCCCCTTCTTGCGATCGGGGAGCTGTTTTTT
>TRBV30|.|TRBJ2-2|.
CAWSVWGAGELFF
TGTGCCTGGAGTGTATGGGGGGCCGGGGAGCTGTTTTTT
>TRBV30|.|TRBJ2-1|.
CAWLRGGNEQFF
TGTGCCTGGTTACGAGGCGGGAATGAGCAGTTCTTC
>TRBV28|TRBD1|TRBJ1-2|.
CASSGTGTYIGGYTF
TGTGCCAGCAGCGGGACAGGGACCTATATTGGTGGCTACACCTTC
>TRBV28|.|TRBJ1-2|few
CASSSGPRYGYTF
TGTGCCAGCAGTTCCGGCCCCAGGTATGGCTACACCTTC
>TRBV29-1|TRBD1|TRBJ2-7|once
CSVVTDREYDEQYF
TGCAGCGTCGTGACCGACAGGGAATACGACGAGCAGTACTTC
>TRBV27|.|TRBJ1-4|.
CASSLNVNEKLFF
TGTGCCAGCAGTTTAAACGTAAATGAAAAACTGTTTTTT
>TRBV5-1|TRBD2|TRBJ2-3|.
CASMAGGHTDTQYF
TGCGCCAGCATGGCGGGAGGCCACACAGATACGCAGTATTTT
>TRBV7-9|.|TRBJ1-2|.
CASSLGGTDKGGYTF
TGTGCCAGCAGCTTAGGCGGGACGGACAAGGGCGGCTACACCTTC
>TRBV5-4|TRBD1|TRBJ1-1|.
CASSFGQGDTEAFF
TGTGCCAGCAGCTTCGGACAGGGGGACACTGAAGCTTTCTTT
>TRBV7-2|.|TRBJ1-2|.
CASSLGSPGASYGYTF
TGTGCCAGCAGCTTAGGTTCTCCAGGGGCCAGCTATGGCTACACCTTC
>TRBV30|.|TRBJ1-2|.
CAWRSRGDGYTF
TGTGCCTGGAGGTCCCGGGGGGATGGCTACACCTTC
>TRBV27|.|TRBJ1-1|.
CASTRGVNTEAFF
TGTGCCAGCACGCGCGGGGTAAACACTGAAGCTTTCTTT